This passage covers 25 T cell receptor beta chains from one sample sequenced in a study of blood T cell repertoires in COVID-19. Assay: immunoSEQ multiplex PCR; the TCRdb copy retains only in-frame clones and omits some. The sample records 400,000 to 500,000 clones, about 88% being singletons. Sequenced sample: PBMCs or T cells enriched from blood (not recorded which). The receptors shown here come from a woman younger than 35 who had been exposed to COVID-19.

This chain uses TRBV5-1 with TRBJ2-7, with D maybe TRBD2 (6 bases). This CDR3 is 14 amino acids long. Germline V gives CDR1 SGHRS, CDR2 YFSETQ. V was trimmed by 4 bases and J by 2 bases, leaving 13 bases between them. The CDR3 loop reads CASSHSTSTYEQYF. The DNA of the CDR3 is TGCGCCAGCAGCCACTCGACTAGTACCTACGAGCAGTACTTC.

The chain carries TRBV6-5 and TRBJ2-7, with D unclear. The CDR3 length is 13 residues. Germline V gene lookup returns CDR1 MNHEY and CDR2 SVGAGI. Trimming pared 0 bases from V and 6 bases from J, leaving 9 bases between. DNA for the CDR3: TGTGCCAGCAGTTACTCGACTGTGGCCGAGCAGTACTTC. Amino acid sequence: CASSYSTVAEQYF.

V is TRBV6-1 and J is TRBJ2-2, with 10 positions matching TRBD2. The V segment lost 2 bases and the J segment 5 bases; nucleotides outside the gene matches: 2. CDR1 and CDR2 from the germline V gene are MNHNS and SASEGT. The CDR3 has 15 amino acids. The CDR3 spells CASSESSGSTGELFF. For the CDR3, the DNA is TGTGCCAGCAGTGAATCTAGCGGGAGTACCGGGGAGCTGTTTTTT.

J is TRBJ2-7 and V is TRBV6-5; 15 bases align to TRBD2. This CDR3 spans 15 amino acids. Germline V lookup: CDR1 MNHEY, CDR2 SVGAGI. Unmatched junction bases numbered 3, after V lost 5 bases and J lost 4 bases. CDR3 loop: CASSTGTSGRYEQYF. For the CDR3, the DNA is TGTGCCAGCAGTACCGGGACTAGCGGGAGGTACGAGCAGTACTTC.

The V gene is TRBV27, the J gene TRBJ1-3; TRBD1 aligns across 11 bases. This CDR3 contains 16 residues. From germline, CDR1 is MNHEY and CDR2 SMNVEV (reference sequence). V lost 6 bases to trimming and J lost 3 bases; unmatched junction nucleotides: 7. The CDR3 sequence: CASSRGQGASGNTIYF. CDR3 sequence (DNA): TGTGCCAGCAGCCGCGGACAGGGGGCAAGTGGAAACACCATATATTTT.

The genes are TRBV11-2 and TRBJ1-1; D is unresolved. CDR3 length equals 14 residues. Trimming pared 1 base from V and 9 bases from J, leaving 15 bases between. Germline CDR1 and CDR2: SGHAT and FQNNGV. The CDR3, as DNA: TGTGCCAGCAGCTTAGTTGTCGCCCAGGCCCAAGCTTTCTTT. Its translation: CASSLVVAQAQAFF.

This rearrangement joins TRBV28 to TRBJ1-1; 9 bases align to TRBD1. Germline values: CDR1 MDHEN, CDR2 SYDVKM. Trimming at V came to 5 bases and at J to 7 bases, leaving 8 bases not matched to a gene. The CDR3 is 14 amino acids. CDR3 sequence reads: CASSPLQGAVEAFF. DNA of the CDR3: TGTGCCAGCAGTCCTCTACAGGGGGCTGTTGAAGCTTTCTTT.

V usage is TRBV14 and J usage is TRBJ2-2, with D perhaps matching TRBD1 (6 bases). The CDR3 has 17 amino acids. Germline-derived CDR1 and CDR2 are SGHDN and FVKESK. Trimming removed 4 bases from V and 4 bases from J, with 19 bases in between. The CDR3 is CASSPRGHSVITGELFF. The DNA of the CDR3 is TGTGCCAGCAGCCCGAGGGGACATTCGGTAATCACCGGGGAGCTGTTTTTT.

This chain connects TRBV19 to TRBJ1-4; 7 bases line up with TRBD1. This CDR3 is 13 amino acids long. Germline trimming cut 5 bases from V and 7 bases from J; bases unmatched to any gene: 4. The germline V gene encodes CDR1 LNHDA and CDR2 SQIVND (reference sequence). The CDR3 DNA is TGTGCCAGTAGTCCTGGACAGGCTGAAAAACTGTTTTTT. Amino acid sequence: CASSPGQAEKLFF.

The J gene is TRBJ1-5, the V gene TRBV2; D perhaps matches TRBD1 (6 bases). Germline assignment: CDR1 SNHLY and CDR2 FYNNEI. V lost 3 bases and J lost 14, with 11 bases in between. This CDR3 is built from 11 residues. The chain's CDR3 is CASSDRRQEHF. The CDR3 DNA follows: TGTGCCAGCAGTGATCGTAGACAGGAGCATTTT.

This sequence joins TRBV29-1 and TRBJ1-1; 8 nucleotides line up with TRBD1. CDR3 length: 13 residues. From germline, CDR1 is SQVTM and CDR2 ANQGSEA. J lost 1 base, V lost 7 bases, and 5 bases had no gene match. In DNA form, the CDR3 reads TGCAGCGGTGACAGGGGCCAGAACACTGAAGCTTTCTTT. This translates into CSGDRGQNTEAFF.

J is TRBJ2-2 and V is TRBV4-3, with D unclear. This CDR3 spans 15 amino acids. CDR1 is LGHNA, CDR2 YSLEER, per germline. Trimming removed 0 bases from V and 2 bases from J, with 7 bases in between. CDR3 coding DNA: TGCGCCAGCAGCCAAGAAACAGCTAACACCGGGGAGCTGTTTTTT. As protein: CASSQETANTGELFF.

For the CDR3, the DNA is TGCGCCAGCAGCGAAGGACAGGGGCTCGAGCAGTACTTC. Amino acid sequence: CASSEGQGLEQYF. The V and J genes are TRBV5-1 and TRBJ2-7; TRBD1 matches 9 bases. With 4 bases clipped from V and 6 bases from J, the junction kept 5 bases outside the gene matches. The V gene's germline CDR1 is SGHRS and CDR2 YFSETQ. The CDR3 spans 13 residues.

A remark on this clone: A junction boundary mismatches the germline segment, possibly from a read error. The chain links TRBV19 to TRBJ2-7; 10 positions match TRBD1. Germline CDR1 LNHDA, CDR2 SQIVND (reference sequence). This CDR3 is built from 15 residues. The CDR3 spells CASSIGTGETYEQYF. Here the CDR3 DNA reads TGTGCCAGTAGTATCGGGACAGGGGAAACCTATGAGCAGTACTTC.

This sequence joins TRBV5-1 and TRBJ1-2; TRBD1 is a possible D gene (6 bases). This CDR3 region has 14 residues. Germline V gives CDR1 SGHRS, CDR2 YFSETQ. With 2 bases removed from V and 7 bases from J, the gap between germline ends came to 15 bases. The CDR3: CASSLVGGPRGYTF. As DNA, the CDR3 is TGCGCCAGCAGCTTAGTCGGGGGGCCTCGTGGCTACACCTTC.

DNA for the CDR3: TGTGCCAGCAGTTGGGGCTCAAATTCACCCCTCCACTTT. Protein: CASSWGSNSPLHF. V and J are TRBV27 and TRBJ1-6; tentatively, D is TRBD1 (5 bases). CDR1 and CDR2 from the germline V gene are MNHEY and SMNVEV (reference sequence). The length of the CDR3 is 13 residues. Trimming stripped 4 bases from V and 7 bases from J, with 8 bases between.

The chain recombines TRBV7-2 with TRBJ1-6, with 8 bases fitting TRBD1. This CDR3 spans 14 amino acids. Germline CDR1 and CDR2: SGHTA and FQGNSA. V gave up 4 bases and J gave up 7 bases; unmatched junction bases: 3. For the CDR3, the DNA is TGTGCCAGCAGCTGGGACAGGAGCAATTCACCCCTCCACTTT. Amino acids: CASSWDRSNSPLHF.

The chain carries TRBV28 and TRBJ2-7; 13 nucleotides line up with TRBD2. The length of the CDR3 is 15 residues. Per the germline V gene, CDR1 is MDHEN and CDR2 is SYDVKM. The trim removed 6 bases at V and 3 bases at J, leaving 5 bases unmatched. The CDR3 reads CASRGLAGFRYEQYF. Here the CDR3 DNA reads TGTGCCAGCAGGGGACTAGCGGGATTCCGCTACGAGCAGTACTTC. Combining the CDR3 with reference TRBV28 and TRBJ2-7 gives the whole variable domain DVKVTQSSRYLVKRTGEKVFLECVQDMDHENMFWYRQDPGLGLRLIYFSYDVKMKEKGDIPEGYSVSREKKERFSLILESASTNQTSMYLCASRGLAGFRYEQYFGPGTRLTVT.

The J gene is TRBJ2-7, the V gene TRBV28; tentatively, D is TRBD1 (6 bases). The CDR3 runs 16 residues. Trimming stripped 7 bases from V and 0 bases from J, with 19 bases between. The germline CDR1 and CDR2 sequences are MDHEN and SYDVKM. In DNA, the CDR3 is TGTGCCAGCAACCTCGTAGGACAGTGGTTCTCCTACGAGCAGTACTTC. Translated: CASNLVGQWFSYEQYF.

The chain recombines TRBV7-8 with TRBJ2-5; tentatively, D is TRBD2 (5 bases). CDR1 and CDR2 from the germline V gene are SGHVS and FQNEAQ. This CDR3 contains 17 residues. Trimming took off 5 bases at V and 1 base at J, with 20 bases between the two ends. The CDR3 is CASSPRGPNSRQETQYF. CDR3 nucleotide sequence: TGTGCCAGCAGCCCCCGGGGTCCGAATTCCCGCCAAGAGACCCAGTACTTC.

The chain uses TRBV7-8 and TRBJ1-2, with D uncertain. The V gene lost 3 bases and the J gene lost 9 bases, with 14 bases spanning the gap. This CDR3 region has 13 residues. Germline CDR1 reads SGHVS; CDR2 reads FQNEAQ. CDR3 amino acids: CASSFEASKSYTF. DNA of the CDR3: TGTGCCAGCAGCTTTGAAGCGTCGAAAAGCTACACCTTC.

The chain employs TRBV5-6 and TRBJ2-7; possibly TRBD1 for D (6 bases). The germline V gene encodes CDR1 SGHDT and CDR2 YYEEEE. The CDR3 has 14 amino acids. V was shortened by 1 base and J by 3 bases, with 11 bases between the two germline ends. The DNA of the CDR3 is TGTGCCAGCAGCTTGTCAGGGGTTCACTACGAGCAGTACTTC. Protein sequence: CASSLSGVHYEQYF.

This clone has only one observation. This sequence joins TRBV7-9 and TRBJ1-5; no reliable D call. The CDR3 consists of 15 residues. Per the germline V gene, CDR1 is SEHNR and CDR2 is FQNEAQ (reference sequence). The V and J ends lost 6 bases and 6 bases respectively, with 18 bases between them. The CDR3 spells CASSRLGSEGQPQHF. CDR3 DNA: TGTGCCAGCAGTCGTCTGGGCTCGGAGGGTCAGCCCCAGCATTTT.

The gene calls are TRBV29-1 and TRBJ2-1; D is possibly TRBD1 (6 bases). Looked up from germline, CDR1 is SQVTM and CDR2 is ANQGSEA. V lost 4 bases to trimming and J lost 4 bases, with 17 bases between them. The CDR3 sequence is 15 residues long. CDR3 DNA: TGCAGCGTTGCAGGGGTACCTGTCCGTTACAATGAGCAGTTCTTC. It yields the protein CSVAGVPVRYNEQFF.

This sequence joins TRBV15 and TRBJ2-1, with D possibly TRBD2 on 5 matching bases. Germline V gives CDR1 LNHNV, CDR2 YYDKDF (reference sequence). The CDR3 covers 15 residues. V was cut by 0 bases and J by 7 bases, with 13 bases left in between. CDR3 loop: CATSRDLTPGNEQFF. The DNA for the CDR3 is TGTGCCACCAGCAGAGATCTGACCCCGGGGAATGAGCAGTTCTTC. Full variable domain (outside the CDR3, taken from reference TRBV15 and TRBJ2-1): DAMVIQNPRYQVTQFGKPVTLSCSQTLNHNVMYWYQQKSSQAPKLLFHYYDKDFNNEADTPDNFQSRRPNTSFCFLDIRSPGLGDTAMYLCATSRDLTPGNEQFFGPGTRLTVL.